The 10 T cell receptor beta chains reported below all come from one sample, sequenced in a study of cytomegalovirus exposure and HLA in healthy donors. 13 Jbeta primers and 60 Vbeta primers were used for the PCR. Produced via immunoSEQ multiplex PCR; TCRdb's table is partial and in-frame only. The sample shows about 130,000 clones, more than 65% of them seen only once. The sequenced sample consisted of PBMCs. These receptors were taken from a man over 45 in good health and CMV-seronegative.

The genes are TRBV6-5 and TRBJ2-7; 7 nucleotides line up with TRBD1. Germline lookup yields CDR1 MNHEY and CDR2 SVGAGI. Trimming took 0 bases from V and 4 from J; bases not matched to a gene: 3. CDR3 size: 14 residues. The CDR3 sequence: CASSYSYRGYEQYF. The CDR3 DNA reads TGTGCCAGCAGTTACTCGTACAGGGGATACGAGCAGTACTTC.

The CDR3, as DNA: TGCGCCAGCAGCTCGAAGAGGGGACAAGAGTTTGAAGCTTTCTTT. Protein: CASSSKRGQEFEAFF. V and J are TRBV5-1 and TRBJ1-1; TRBD1 might be the D (6 bases). From germline, CDR1 is SGHRS and CDR2 YFSETQ. CDR3 length: 15 residues. V lost 3 bases to trimming and J lost 7 bases, with 19 bases between them.

The table lists this clone with a few counts. For the CDR3, the DNA is TGTGCCAGCAGTTACGCGACTCCGGGGGGCACCTACGAGCAGTACTTC. It encodes CASSYATPGGTYEQYF. The chain has TRBV6-5 and TRBJ2-7; D possibly corresponds to TRBD2 (7 bases). Germline-derived CDR1 and CDR2 are MNHEY and SVGAGI. The CDR3 covers 16 residues. Trimming removed 2 bases at V and 2 bases at J, with 16 bases between.

The V call is TRBV18, the J call TRBJ2-5; the match to TRBD2 covers 7 bases. Trimming cost V 1 base and J 4 bases; bases outside gene matches: 3. The germline V gene encodes CDR1 KGHSH and CDR2 LQKENI. The CDR3 is made up of 14 amino acids. The CDR3 region is CASSPRAGRETQYF. CDR3 sequence (DNA): TGTGCCAGCTCACCACGAGCGGGGCGAGAGACCCAGTACTTC.

J is TRBJ1-1 and V is TRBV11-3, with D tentatively TRBD1 (6 bases). This CDR3 comprises 13 residues. Trimming removed 3 bases from V and 12 bases from J, with 17 bases in between. The V gene's germline CDR1 is SGHNT and CDR2 YENEEA. The CDR3 nucleotides are TGTGCCAGCAGCTTGTCATTCGACAGGCCGACTTTCTTT. Translating gives CASSLSFDRPTFF.

The chain is built from TRBV19 and TRBJ1-1; D is possibly TRBD1 (6 bases). Germline V gene lookup returns CDR1 LNHDA and CDR2 SQIVND (reference sequence). This CDR3 contains 13 residues. V lost 4 bases, J lost 7 bases, and 13 bases lay in between. CDR3 amino acids: CASSRGPGVEAFF. DNA for the CDR3: TGTGCCAGTAGTAGGGGGCCTGGGGTTGAAGCTTTCTTT.

CDR3 loop: CASSLGGTVNYGYTF. Written as DNA, the CDR3 is TGTGCCAGCAGTTTGGGGGGGACCGTGAACTATGGCTACACCTTC. J is TRBJ1-2 and V is TRBV27; tentatively, D is TRBD1 (5 bases). The CDR3 is 15 amino acids. The germline gives CDR1 MNHEY, CDR2 SMNVEV (reference sequence). The V end lost 3 bases, the J end lost 2 bases, and 13 bases lay between the germline ends.

The chain joins TRBV10-3 to TRBJ2-7; TRBD2 aligns across 7 bases. J was trimmed by 4 bases and V by 0 bases; bases with no gene match: 3. Germline V gives CDR1 ENHRY, CDR2 SYGVKD. CDR3 length: 14 amino acids. The CDR3 loop is CAISESSGDYEQYF. CDR3 DNA: TGTGCCATCAGTGAGTCAAGCGGGGATTACGAGCAGTACTTC.

This clone was seen only a few times. The chain recombines TRBV7-9 with TRBJ2-7; 8 positions agree with TRBD1. Per the germline V gene, CDR1 is SEHNR and CDR2 is FQNEAQ (reference sequence). The CDR3 runs 14 residues. The J segment lost 3 bases and the V segment lost 4 bases, leaving 5 bases of the junction unmatched. The CDR3 DNA follows: TGTGCCAGCAGCTCCTGGACAGGGCTCTACGAGCAGTACTTC. Amino acids: CASSSWTGLYEQYF.

The chain employs TRBV27 and TRBJ2-7; 7 bases align to TRBD1. V trimming: 4 bases; J trimming: 9 bases; junction bases outside the gene matches: 9. Germline V gene sequence: CDR1 MNHEY, CDR2 SMNVEV (reference sequence). The CDR3 totals 13 residues. The CDR3 here is CASSSTGVEAQYF. The CDR3 DNA reads as TGTGCCAGCAGTTCAACAGGGGTTGAGGCGCAGTACTTC.